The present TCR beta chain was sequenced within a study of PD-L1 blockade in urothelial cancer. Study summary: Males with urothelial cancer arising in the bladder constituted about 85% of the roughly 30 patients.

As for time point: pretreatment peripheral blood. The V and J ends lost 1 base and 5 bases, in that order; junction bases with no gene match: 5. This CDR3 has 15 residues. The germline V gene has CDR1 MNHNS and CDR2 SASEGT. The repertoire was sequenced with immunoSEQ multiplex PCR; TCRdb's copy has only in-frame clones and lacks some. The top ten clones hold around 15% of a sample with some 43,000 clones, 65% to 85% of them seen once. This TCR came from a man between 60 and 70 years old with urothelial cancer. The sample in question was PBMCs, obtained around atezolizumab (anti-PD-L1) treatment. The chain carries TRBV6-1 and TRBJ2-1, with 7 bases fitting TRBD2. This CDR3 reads CASSEEIAGHNEQFF. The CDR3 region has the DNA TGTGCCAGCAGTGAAGAAATAGCGGGCCACAATGAGCAGTTCTTC.